The clone carrying this TCR beta chain was seen more than once but under ten times. Its target is not known. Whole-study findings and limits: Tumor memory CD4+ T cell TCR gene usage clustered with blood and lymph node memory CD4+ cells and lymph node naive CD4+ cells.

The CDR3 contains 13 residues. Germline lookup yields CDR1 SQVTM and CDR2 ANQGSEA. J was trimmed by 7 bases and V by 6 bases; bases with no gene match: 8. TCRdb processed the 5' RACE reads anew with MiXCR; each CDR3 protein has one entry. The sample lists 45,000 to 55,000 distinct CDR3 sequences; 24% were seen once. The material sequenced was tumor-infiltrating naive CD4+ T cells sorted from the breast tumor. Subset of the sample: naive CD4+ T cells, CD4+CD45RA+CD25-. The chain employs TRBV29-1 and TRBJ2-1, with TRBD1 matching over 8 bases. The TCR comes from a female donor with breast cancer. The CDR3 DNA sequence: TGCAGCGTAGACACAGGGGGAAGAAATGAGCAGTTCTTC. Its translation is CSVDTGGRNEQFF.